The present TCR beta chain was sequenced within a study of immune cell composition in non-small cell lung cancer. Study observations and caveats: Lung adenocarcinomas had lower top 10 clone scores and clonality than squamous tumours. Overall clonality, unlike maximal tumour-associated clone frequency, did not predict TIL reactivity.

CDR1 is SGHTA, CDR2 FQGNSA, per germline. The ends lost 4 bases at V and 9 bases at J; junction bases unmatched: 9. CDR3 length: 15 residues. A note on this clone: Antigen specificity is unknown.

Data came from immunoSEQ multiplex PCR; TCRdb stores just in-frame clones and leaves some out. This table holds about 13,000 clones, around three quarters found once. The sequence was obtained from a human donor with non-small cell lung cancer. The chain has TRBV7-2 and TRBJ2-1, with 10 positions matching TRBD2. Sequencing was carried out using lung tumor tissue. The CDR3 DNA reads TGTGCCAGCAGCTCAAGCGGGAGGGGTCACATTGAGCAGTTCTTC. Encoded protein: CASSSSGRGHIEQFF.